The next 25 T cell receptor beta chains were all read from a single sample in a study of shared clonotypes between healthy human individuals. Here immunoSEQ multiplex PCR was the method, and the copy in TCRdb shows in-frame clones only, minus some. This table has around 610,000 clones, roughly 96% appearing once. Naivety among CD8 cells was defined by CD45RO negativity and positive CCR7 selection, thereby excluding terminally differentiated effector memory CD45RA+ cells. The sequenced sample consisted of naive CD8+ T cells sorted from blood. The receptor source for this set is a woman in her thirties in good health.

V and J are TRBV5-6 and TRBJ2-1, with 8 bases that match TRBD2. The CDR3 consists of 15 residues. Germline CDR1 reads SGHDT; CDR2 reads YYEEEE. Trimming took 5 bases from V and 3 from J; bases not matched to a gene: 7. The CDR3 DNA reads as TGTGCCAGCAGACAGGAGCGGGGGCACTACAATGAGCAGTTCTTC. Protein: CASRQERGHYNEQFF.

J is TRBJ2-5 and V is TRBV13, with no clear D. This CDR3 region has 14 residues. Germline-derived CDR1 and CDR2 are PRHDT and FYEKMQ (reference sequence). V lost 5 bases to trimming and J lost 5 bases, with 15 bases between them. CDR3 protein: CASSLGALGETQYF. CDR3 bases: TGTGCCAGCAGCCTGGGCGCTTTAGGGGAGACCCAGTACTTC.

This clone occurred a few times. The CDR3: CASSSDGNGYTF. In DNA form, the CDR3 reads TGTGCCAGCAGCTCGGACGGTAATGGCTACACCTTC. This chain connects TRBV9 to TRBJ1-2; D gene unclear. There are 12 residues in the CDR3. With 4 bases removed from V and 6 bases from J, the gap between germline ends came to 10 bases. Germline values: CDR1 SGDLS, CDR2 YYNGEE.

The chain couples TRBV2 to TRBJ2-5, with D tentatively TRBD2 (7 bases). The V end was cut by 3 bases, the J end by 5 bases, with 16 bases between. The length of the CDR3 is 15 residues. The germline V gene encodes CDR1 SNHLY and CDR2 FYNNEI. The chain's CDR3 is CASSDNWGGRETQYF. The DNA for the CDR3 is TGTGCCAGCAGTGACAACTGGGGGGGCAGGGAGACCCAGTACTTC.

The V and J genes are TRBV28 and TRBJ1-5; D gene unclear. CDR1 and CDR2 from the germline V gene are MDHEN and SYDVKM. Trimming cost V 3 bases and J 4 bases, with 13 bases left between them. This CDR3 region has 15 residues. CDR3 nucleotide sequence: TGTGCCAGCAGTTTCCTACAGACACGAAATCAGCCCCAGCATTTT. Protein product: CASSFLQTRNQPQHF.

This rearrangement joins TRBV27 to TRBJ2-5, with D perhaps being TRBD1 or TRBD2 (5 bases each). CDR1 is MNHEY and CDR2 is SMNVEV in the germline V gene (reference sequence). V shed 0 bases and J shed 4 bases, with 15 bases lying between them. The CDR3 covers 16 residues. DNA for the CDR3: TGTGCCAGCAGTTTATCGGTTTGGGGGATTGGAGAGACCCAGTACTTC. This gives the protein CASSLSVWGIGETQYF.

CDR3: CASSPDAEAFF. The CDR3 DNA reads TGTGCCAGCAGCCCCGACGCTGAAGCTTTCTTT. The chain employs TRBV11-1 and TRBJ1-1; no reliable D call. The length of the CDR3 is 11 residues. V lost 5 bases to trimming and J lost 6 bases, with 7 bases between them. Germline assignment: CDR1 SGHAT and CDR2 FQDESV (reference sequence).

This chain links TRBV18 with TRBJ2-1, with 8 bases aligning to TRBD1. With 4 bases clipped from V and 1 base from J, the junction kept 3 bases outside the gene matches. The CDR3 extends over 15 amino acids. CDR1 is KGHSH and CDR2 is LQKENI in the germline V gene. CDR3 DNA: TGTGCCAGCTCACAGGACAGGGCTTCCTACAATGAGCAGTTCTTC. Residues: CASSQDRASYNEQFF.

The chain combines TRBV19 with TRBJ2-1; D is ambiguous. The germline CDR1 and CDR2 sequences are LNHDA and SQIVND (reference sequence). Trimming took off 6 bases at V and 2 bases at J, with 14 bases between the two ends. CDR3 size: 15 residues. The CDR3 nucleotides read TGTGCCAGTAGGCCGGACCTCGAAACCTACAATGAGCAGTTCTTC. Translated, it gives CASRPDLETYNEQFF.

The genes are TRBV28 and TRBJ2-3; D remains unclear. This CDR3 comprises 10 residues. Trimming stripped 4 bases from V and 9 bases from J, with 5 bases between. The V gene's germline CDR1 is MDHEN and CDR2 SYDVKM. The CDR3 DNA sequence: TGTGCCAGCAGTTCGCTAACGCAGTATTTT. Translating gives CASSSLTQYF.

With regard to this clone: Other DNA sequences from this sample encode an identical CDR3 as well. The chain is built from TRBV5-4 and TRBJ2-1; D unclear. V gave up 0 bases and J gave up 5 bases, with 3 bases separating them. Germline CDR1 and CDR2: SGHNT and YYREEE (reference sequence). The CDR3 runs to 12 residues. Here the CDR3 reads CASSLGNNEQFF. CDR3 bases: TGTGCCAGCAGCTTGGGTAACAATGAGCAGTTCTTC.

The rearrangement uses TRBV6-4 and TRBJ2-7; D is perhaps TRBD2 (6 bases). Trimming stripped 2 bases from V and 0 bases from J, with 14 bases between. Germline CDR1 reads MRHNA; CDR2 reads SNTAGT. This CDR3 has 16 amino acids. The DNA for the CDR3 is TGTGCCAGCAGTGACCTGAGCGGGTGGGCCTCCTACGAGCAGTACTTC. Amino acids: CASSDLSGWASYEQYF.

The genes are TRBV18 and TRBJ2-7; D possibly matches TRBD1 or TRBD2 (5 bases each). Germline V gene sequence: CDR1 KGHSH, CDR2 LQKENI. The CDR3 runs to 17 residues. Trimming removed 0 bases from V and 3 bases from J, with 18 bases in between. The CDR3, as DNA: TGTGCCAGCTCACCACCCGGATTAGAGGGACGGCACTACGAGCAGTACTTC. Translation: CASSPPGLEGRHYEQYF.

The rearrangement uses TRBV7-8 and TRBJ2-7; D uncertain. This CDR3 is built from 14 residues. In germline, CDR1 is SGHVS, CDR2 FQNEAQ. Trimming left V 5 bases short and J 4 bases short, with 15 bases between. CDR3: CASSHKMDPYEQYF. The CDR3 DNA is TGTGCCAGCAGCCACAAAATGGACCCGTACGAGCAGTACTTC.

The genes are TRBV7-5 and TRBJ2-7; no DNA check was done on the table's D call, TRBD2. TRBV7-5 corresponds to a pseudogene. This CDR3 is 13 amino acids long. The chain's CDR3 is CVRSFTGEDEQYF. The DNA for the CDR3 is TGTGTCAGAAGCTTTACGGGAGAGGACGAGCAGTACTTC.

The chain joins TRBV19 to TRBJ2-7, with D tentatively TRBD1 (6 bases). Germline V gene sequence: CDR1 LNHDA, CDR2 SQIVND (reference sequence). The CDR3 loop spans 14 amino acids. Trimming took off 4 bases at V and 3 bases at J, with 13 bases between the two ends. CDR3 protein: CASSTRTDYYEQYF. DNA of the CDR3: TGTGCCAGTAGTACCCGGACAGATTACTACGAGCAGTACTTC.

The CDR3 region has the DNA TGTGCCAGCAGTGATGCTCCCTCCTACGAGCAGTACTTC. It codes for CASSDAPSYEQYF. The gene calls are TRBV2 and TRBJ2-7; D unresolved. V lost 3 bases and J 0 bases, leaving 6 bases between the germline ends. CDR1 and CDR2 (germline): SNHLY, FYNNEI. The CDR3 totals 13 residues.

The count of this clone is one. CDR3: CASTRSGTAPSAYNEQFF. The CDR3 DNA reads as TGTGCCAGTACGCGATCCGGGACAGCCCCCTCGGCCTACAATGAGCAGTTCTTC. The chain employs TRBV7-8 and TRBJ2-1; 7 bases are shared with TRBD1. CDR1 and CDR2 from the germline V gene are SGHVS and FQNEAQ. V shed 9 bases, J shed 2 bases, and the junction held 19 bases outside the gene matches. The CDR3 is made up of 18 amino acids.

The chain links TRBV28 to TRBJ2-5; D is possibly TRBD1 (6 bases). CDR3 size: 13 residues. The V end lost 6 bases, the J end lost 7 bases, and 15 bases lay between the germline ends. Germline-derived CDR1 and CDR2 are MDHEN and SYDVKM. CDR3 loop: CASSPDRWGTQYF. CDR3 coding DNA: TGTGCCAGCAGCCCCGACAGGTGGGGGACCCAGTACTTC.

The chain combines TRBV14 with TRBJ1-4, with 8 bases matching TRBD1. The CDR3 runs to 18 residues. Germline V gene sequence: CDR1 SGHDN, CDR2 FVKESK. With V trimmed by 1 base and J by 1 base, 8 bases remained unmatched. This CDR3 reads CASSQAETGAETNEKLFF. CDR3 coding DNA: TGTGCCAGCAGCCAAGCTGAGACAGGGGCCGAAACTAATGAAAAACTGTTTTTT.

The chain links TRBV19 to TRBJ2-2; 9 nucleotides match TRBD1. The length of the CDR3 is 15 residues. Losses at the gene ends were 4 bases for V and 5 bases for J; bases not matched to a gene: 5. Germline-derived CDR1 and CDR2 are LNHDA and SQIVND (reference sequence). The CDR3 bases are TGTGCCAGTAGTACGGGACAGGGTTTTACCGGGGAGCTGTTTTTT. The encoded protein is CASSTGQGFTGELFF.

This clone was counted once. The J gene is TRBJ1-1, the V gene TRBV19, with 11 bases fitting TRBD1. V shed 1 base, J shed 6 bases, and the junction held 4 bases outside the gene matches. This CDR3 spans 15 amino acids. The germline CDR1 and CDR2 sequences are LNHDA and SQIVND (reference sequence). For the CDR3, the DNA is TGTGCCAGTAGTATAGGGAGGACAGGGGGCCCTGAAGCTTTCTTT. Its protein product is CASSIGRTGGPEAFF.

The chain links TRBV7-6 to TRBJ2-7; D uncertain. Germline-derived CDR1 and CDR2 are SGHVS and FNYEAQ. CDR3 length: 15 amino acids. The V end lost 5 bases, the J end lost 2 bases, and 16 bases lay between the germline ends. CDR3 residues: CASSIDTEHPYEQYF. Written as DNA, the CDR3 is TGTGCCAGCAGCATAGACACGGAACACCCCTACGAGCAGTACTTC.

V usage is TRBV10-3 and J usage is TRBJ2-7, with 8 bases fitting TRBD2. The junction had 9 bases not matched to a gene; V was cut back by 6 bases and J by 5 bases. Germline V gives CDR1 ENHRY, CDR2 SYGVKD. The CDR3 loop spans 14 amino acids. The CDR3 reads CAISPSGSSHEQYF. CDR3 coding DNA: TGTGCCATCAGCCCGAGCGGGAGTTCCCACGAGCAGTACTTC.

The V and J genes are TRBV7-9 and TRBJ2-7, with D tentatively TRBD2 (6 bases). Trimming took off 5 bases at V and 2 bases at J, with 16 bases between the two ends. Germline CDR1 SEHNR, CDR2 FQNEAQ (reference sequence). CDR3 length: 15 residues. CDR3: CASSQISSATYEQYF. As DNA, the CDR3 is TGTGCCAGCAGCCAAATCTCTAGCGCCACCTACGAGCAGTACTTC.